This T cell receptor (beta chain) is drawn from a study of response to subunit inactivated influenza vaccine. Comments on this clonotype: Its antigen is undetermined.

TCRdb itself ran the RT-PCR reads through MiXCR, one entry per CDR3 protein. The table records 300,000 to 350,000 distinct CDR3 sequences, about a fifth of them present only once. Study-wide results and limits: Authors proposed each seasonal influenza vaccination draws in few new T cells.

The length of the CDR3 is 15 residues. Germline assignment: CDR1 MNHEY and CDR2 SVGAGI. With 1 base removed from V and 4 bases from J, the gap between germline ends came to 11 bases. The source of this sequence is a man aged 50 to 75 who received an inactivated influenza vaccine. The V call is TRBV6-5, the J call TRBJ1-5; D gene ambiguous. This material consisted of PBMCs from blood, taken approximately 22 months after vaccination. The CDR3 loop is CASSYCRAGNQPQHF. In DNA form, the CDR3 reads TGTGCCAGCAGTTACTGTAGGGCAGGTAATCAGCCCCAGCATTTT.